This section outlines one TCR beta chain sequence together with its context. Its antigen is currently not known. Per-base qualities were not stored, and no clone one base away is much larger. The data were taken from a study of blood T cell repertoires in COVID-19 (dated by TCRdb to 2018 to 2021). Broadly, across the study: Samples covering the acute and convalescent phases of COVID-19 were provided by collaborators in the United States, Italy and Spain. The prospective study material was composed of cDNA or gDNA derived from T cells, B-cell-depleted T cells, or PBMCs. Deeply sampled blood TCRbeta repertoires from subjects exposed to, actively infected with, or recovered from COVID-19 were included in the dataset. A freely available public database, intended as a resource for researchers studying the immune response to SARS-CoV-2, is where the repertoires were released. The samples were drawn from two sources: the first 160 participants of the ongoing ImmuneRACE study, and some 1,300 subjects contributed by 6 global collaborators. Sample metadata almost always included a de-identified subject ID, COVID-19 status, age in years and sex. Where available, HLA class I and class II types were taken from metadata supplied by the sample provider and were not determined by assay-based typing. What the authors observed across the whole study: The amount of clinical and demographic metadata varied by source and participant and was provided uncurated.

TCRbeta CDR3 regions were amplified from genomic DNA by means of the immunoSEQ Assay, a bias-controlled multiplex PCR. Per the authors' processing: Within the assay, amplification of reference gene primers was used to estimate how many nucleated cells each sample contained. To quantify the absolute abundance of each unique TCRbeta CDR3 rearrangement, sequence reads were collapsed and filtered. For each sample, productive Simpson clonality was calculated as the square root of Simpson's diversity index over productive rearrangements. Sourced from immuneACCESS, this table was stored by TCRdb with only in-frame sequences that have V and J called. A share of the clones is absent; for the studies checked, an unresolved V gene accounts for under half, and the remainder has no known explanation. V, J and clone size reflect that table, while D and trimming were determined from the DNA. The sample includes around 200,000 clones, with 65% to 85% observed a single time. The top ten constitute 7.4% of the sample.

In the prospective study, participants were 18 to 89 years old, resided in under 30 geographic areas of the United States, and were enrolled through a virtual design. To assign participants to cohorts, the prospective study relied on clinical history that participants themselves reported in a screening survey and a study questionnaire. In the prospective study, mobile phlebotomists collected whole blood, serum and a nasopharyngeal or oropharyngeal swab from each participant. Additional blood draws and questionnaires over an approximately 2-month period could optionally be provided by prospective study participants. Blood samples from the prospective study were shipped frozen or at room temperature prior to DNA extraction. Sequences were obtained from PBMCs or T cells enriched from blood (not recorded which). This receptor was identified in a woman between 40 and 55 years old with acute COVID-19.

The encoded CDR3 is CASSRTGSSSYNEQFF. The DNA is TGTGCCAGCTCACGAACAGGTTCCAGCTCCTACAATGAGCAGTTCTTC. The V gene is TRBV18 and the J gene is TRBJ2-1; possibly the D gene is TRBD1, per 5 matching bases. Sequences KGHSH (CDR1) and LQKENI (CDR2) are obtained from the germline V gene. V and J are truncated by 4 bases and 0 bases respectively, leaving an intervening sequence of 13 bases. The CDR3 runs 16 residues from the cysteine to the phenylalanine. Only the CDR3 portion is preserved as DNA: 48 bases, with reading frame beginning at the first base.